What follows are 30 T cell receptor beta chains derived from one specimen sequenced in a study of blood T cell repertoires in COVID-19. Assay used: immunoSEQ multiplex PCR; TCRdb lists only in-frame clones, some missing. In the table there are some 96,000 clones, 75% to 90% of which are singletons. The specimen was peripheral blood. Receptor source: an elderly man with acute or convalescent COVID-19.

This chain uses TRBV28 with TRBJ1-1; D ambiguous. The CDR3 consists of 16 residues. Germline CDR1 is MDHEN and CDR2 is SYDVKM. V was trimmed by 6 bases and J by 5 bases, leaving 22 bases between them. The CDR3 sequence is CASSPTREGGRTEAFF. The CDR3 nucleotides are TGTGCCAGCAGCCCCACGAGGGAGGGAGGAAGGACTGAAGCTTTCTTT.

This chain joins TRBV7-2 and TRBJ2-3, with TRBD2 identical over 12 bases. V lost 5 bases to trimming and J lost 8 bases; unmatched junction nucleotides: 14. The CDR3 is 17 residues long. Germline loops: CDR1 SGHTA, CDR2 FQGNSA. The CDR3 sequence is CASSLRLAGARGATQYF. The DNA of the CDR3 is TGTGCCAGCAGCCTCCGACTAGCGGGAGCGAGAGGGGCTACGCAGTATTTT. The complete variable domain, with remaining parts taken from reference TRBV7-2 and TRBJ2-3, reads GAGVSQSPSNKVTEKGKDVELRCDPISGHTALYWYRQSLGQGLEFLIYFQGNSAPDKSGLPSDRFSAERTGGSVSTLTIQRTQQEDSAVYLCASSLRLAGARGATQYFGPGTRLTVL.

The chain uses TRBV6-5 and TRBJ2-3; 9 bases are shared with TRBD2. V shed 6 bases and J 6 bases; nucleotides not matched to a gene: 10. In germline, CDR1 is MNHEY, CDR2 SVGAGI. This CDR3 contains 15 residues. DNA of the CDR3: TGTGCCAGCAGCGACTTAGCGGGAGCCCTTGATACGCAGTATTTT. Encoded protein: CASSDLAGALDTQYF.

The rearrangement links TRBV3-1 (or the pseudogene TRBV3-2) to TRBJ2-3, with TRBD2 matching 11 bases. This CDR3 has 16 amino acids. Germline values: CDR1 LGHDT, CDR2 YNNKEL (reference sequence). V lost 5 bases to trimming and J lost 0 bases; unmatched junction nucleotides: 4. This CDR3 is CASSARTSGSTDTQYF. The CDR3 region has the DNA TGTGCCAGCAGCGCCCGGACTAGCGGGAGCACAGATACGCAGTATTTT.

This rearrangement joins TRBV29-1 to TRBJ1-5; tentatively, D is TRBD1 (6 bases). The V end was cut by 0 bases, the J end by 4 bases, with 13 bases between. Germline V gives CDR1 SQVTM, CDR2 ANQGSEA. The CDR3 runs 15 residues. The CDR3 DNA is TGCAGCGTTGAAGAGGGGTCGGACAGTAATCAGCCCCAGCATTTT. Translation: CSVEEGSDSNQPQHF.

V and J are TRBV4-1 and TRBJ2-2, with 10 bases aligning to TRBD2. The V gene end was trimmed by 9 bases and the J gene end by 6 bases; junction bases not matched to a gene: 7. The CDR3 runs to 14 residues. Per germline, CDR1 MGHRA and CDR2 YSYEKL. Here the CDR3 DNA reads TGCGCCAGTCAGCGGGAGGGCCTATCCGGGGAGCTGTTTTTT. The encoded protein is CASQREGLSGELFF.

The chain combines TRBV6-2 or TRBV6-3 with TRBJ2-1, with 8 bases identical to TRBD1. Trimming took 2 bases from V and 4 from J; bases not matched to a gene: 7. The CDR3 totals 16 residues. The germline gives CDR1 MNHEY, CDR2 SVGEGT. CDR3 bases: TGTGCCAGCAGTTACGGGACAGGTAAACCATACAATGAGCAGTTCTTC. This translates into CASSYGTGKPYNEQFF.

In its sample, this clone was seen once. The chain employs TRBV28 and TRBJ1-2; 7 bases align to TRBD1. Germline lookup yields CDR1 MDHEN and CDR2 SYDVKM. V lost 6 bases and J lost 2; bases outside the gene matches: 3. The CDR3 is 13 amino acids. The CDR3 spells CASRKQGNYGYTF. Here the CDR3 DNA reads TGTGCCAGCAGAAAACAGGGGAACTATGGCTACACCTTC.

CDR3 nucleotide sequence: TGTGCCAGCAGCCACCGAGTAGCGGGAAGCCACGAGCAGTACTTC. As protein: CASSHRVAGSHEQYF. The rearrangement links TRBV7-2 to TRBJ2-7; TRBD2 matches 8 bases. This CDR3 has 15 residues. Germline V gene sequence: CDR1 SGHTA, CDR2 FQGNSA. The trim removed 5 bases at V and 5 bases at J, leaving 11 bases unmatched.

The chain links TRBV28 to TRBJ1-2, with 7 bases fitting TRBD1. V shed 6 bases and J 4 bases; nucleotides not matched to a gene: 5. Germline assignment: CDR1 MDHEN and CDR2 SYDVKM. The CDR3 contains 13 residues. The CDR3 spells CASRPGQSYGYTF. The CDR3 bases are TGTGCCAGCAGGCCGGGACAGTCCTATGGCTACACCTTC.

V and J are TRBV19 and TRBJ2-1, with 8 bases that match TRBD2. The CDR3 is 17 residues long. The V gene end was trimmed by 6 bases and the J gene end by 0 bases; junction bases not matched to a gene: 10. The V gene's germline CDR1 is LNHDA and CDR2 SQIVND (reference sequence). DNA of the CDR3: TGTGCCAGTAGCCCTATGGGTAGCGGGACCTCCTACAATGAGCAGTTCTTC. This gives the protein CASSPMGSGTSYNEQFF.

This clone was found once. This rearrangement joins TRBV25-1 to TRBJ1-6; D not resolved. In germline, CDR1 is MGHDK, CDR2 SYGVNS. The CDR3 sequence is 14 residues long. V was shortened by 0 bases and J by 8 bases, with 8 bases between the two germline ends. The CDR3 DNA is TGTGCCAGCAGTGAATATGCGAGAGATTCACCCCTCCACTTT. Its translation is CASSEYARDSPLHF.

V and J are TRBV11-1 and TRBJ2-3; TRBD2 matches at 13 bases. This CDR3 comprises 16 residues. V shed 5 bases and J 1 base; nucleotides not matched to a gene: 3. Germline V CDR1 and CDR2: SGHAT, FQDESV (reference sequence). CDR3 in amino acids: CASSELAGGGTDTQYF. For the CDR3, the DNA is TGTGCCAGCAGCGAACTAGCGGGAGGGGGCACAGATACGCAGTATTTT. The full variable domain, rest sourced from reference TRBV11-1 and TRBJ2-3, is EAEVAQSPRYKITEKSQAVAFWCDPISGHATLYWYRQILGQGPELLVQFQDESVVDDSQLPKDRFSAERLKGVDSTLKIQPAELGDSAMYLCASSELAGGGTDTQYFGPGTRLTVL.

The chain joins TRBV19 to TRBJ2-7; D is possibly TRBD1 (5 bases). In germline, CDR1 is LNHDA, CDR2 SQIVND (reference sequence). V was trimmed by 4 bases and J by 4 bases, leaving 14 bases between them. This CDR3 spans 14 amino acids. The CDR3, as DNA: TGTGCCAGTAGTAGCTCAGGGTACTCATACGAGCAGTACTTC. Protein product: CASSSSGYSYEQYF.

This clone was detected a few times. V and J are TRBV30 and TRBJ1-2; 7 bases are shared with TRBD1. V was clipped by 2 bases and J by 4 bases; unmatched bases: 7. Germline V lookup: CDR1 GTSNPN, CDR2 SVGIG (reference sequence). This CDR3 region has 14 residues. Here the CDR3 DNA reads TGTGCCTGGAGTAGGGACAGAGTTTCCTATGGCTACACCTTC. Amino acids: CAWSRDRVSYGYTF.

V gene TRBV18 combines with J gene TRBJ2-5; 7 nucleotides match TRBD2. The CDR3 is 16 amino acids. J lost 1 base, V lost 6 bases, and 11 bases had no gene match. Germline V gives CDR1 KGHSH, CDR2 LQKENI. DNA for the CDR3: TGTGCCAGCTCCCGAAACCTGGGGGGGATCCAAGAGACCCAGTACTTC. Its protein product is CASSRNLGGIQETQYF.

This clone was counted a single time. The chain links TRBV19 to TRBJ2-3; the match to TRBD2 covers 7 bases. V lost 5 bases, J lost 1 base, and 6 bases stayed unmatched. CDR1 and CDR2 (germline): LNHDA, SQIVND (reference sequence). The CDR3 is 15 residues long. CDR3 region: CASSRSGAGTDTQYF. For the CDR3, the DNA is TGTGCCAGTAGTCGAAGCGGGGCAGGCACAGATACGCAGTATTTT. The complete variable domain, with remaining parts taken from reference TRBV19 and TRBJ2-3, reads DGGITQSPKYLFRKEGQNVTLSCEQNLNHDAMYWYRQDPGQGLRLIYYSQIVNDFQKGDIAEGYSVSREKKESFPLTVTSAQKNPTAFYLCASSRSGAGTDTQYFGPGTRLTVL.

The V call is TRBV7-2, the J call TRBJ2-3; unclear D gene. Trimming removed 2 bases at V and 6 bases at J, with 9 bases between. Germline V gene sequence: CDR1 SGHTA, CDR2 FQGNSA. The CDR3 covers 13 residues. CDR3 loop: CASSLRRVDTQYF. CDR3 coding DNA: TGTGCCAGCAGCTTAAGGAGAGTGGATACGCAGTATTTT.

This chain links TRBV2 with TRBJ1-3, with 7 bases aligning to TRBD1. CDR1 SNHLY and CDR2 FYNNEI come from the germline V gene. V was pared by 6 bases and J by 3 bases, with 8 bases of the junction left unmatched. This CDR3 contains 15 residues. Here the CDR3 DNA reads TGTGCCAGCAGAGACAGGGCCTCCCGTGGAAACACCATATATTTT. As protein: CASRDRASRGNTIYF.

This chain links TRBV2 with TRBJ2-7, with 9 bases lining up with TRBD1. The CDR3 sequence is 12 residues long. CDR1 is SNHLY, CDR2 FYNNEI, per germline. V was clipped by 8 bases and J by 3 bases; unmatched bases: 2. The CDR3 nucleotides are TGTGCCAGCGGACAGGGGAACTACGAGCAGTACTTC. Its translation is CASGQGNYEQYF.

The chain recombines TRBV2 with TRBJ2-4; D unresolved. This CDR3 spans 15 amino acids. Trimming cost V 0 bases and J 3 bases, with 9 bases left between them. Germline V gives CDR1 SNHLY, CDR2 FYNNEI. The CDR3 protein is CASSEAQVSKNIQYF. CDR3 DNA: TGTGCCAGCAGTGAAGCGCAAGTCAGCAAAAACATTCAGTACTTC.

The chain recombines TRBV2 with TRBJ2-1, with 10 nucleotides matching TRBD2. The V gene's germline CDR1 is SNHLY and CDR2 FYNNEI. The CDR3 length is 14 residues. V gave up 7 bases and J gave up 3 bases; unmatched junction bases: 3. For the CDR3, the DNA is TGTGCCAGCAAAGAGCGGGAGGGCTACAATGAGCAGTTCTTC. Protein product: CASKEREGYNEQFF.

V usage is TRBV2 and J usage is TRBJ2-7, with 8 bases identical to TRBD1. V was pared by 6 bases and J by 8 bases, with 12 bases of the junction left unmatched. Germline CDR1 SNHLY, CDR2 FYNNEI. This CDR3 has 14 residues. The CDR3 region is CASSLGQGATKQYF. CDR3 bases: TGTGCCAGCAGCTTGGGGCAGGGGGCGACTAAGCAGTACTTC.

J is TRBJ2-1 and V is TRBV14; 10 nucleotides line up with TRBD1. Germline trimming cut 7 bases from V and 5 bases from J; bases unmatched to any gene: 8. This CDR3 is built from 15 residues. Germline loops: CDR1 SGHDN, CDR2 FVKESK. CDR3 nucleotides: TGTGCCAGCACCCTAAGACAGGGGGCAAACAATGAGCAGTTCTTC. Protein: CASTLRQGANNEQFF.

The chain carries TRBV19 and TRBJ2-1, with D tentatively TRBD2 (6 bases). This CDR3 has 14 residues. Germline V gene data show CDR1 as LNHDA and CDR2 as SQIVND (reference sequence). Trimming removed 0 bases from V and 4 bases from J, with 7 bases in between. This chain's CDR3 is CASSIDSGYNEQFF. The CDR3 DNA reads TGTGCCAGTAGTATAGATAGCGGTTACAATGAGCAGTTCTTC.

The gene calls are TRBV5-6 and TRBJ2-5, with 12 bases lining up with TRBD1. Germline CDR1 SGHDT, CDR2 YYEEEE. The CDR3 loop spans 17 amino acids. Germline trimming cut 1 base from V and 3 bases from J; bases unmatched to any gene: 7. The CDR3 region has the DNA TGTGCCAGCAGCTTGAGCCTCGGGACAGGGGGCGAAGAGACCCAGTACTTC. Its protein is CASSLSLGTGGEETQYF.

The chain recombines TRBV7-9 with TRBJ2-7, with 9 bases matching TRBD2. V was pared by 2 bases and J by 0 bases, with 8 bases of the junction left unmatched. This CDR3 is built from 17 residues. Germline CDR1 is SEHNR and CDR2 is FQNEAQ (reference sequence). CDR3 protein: CASSLSSGGRGSYEQYF. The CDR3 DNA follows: TGTGCCAGCAGCTTATCATCCGGCGGGAGGGGCTCCTACGAGCAGTACTTC.

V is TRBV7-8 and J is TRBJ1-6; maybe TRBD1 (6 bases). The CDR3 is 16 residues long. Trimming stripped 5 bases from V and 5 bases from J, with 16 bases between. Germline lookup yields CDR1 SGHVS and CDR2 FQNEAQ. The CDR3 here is CASSPGGRFDNSPLHF. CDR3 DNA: TGTGCCAGCAGCCCCGGGGGGCGGTTTGATAATTCACCCCTCCACTTT.

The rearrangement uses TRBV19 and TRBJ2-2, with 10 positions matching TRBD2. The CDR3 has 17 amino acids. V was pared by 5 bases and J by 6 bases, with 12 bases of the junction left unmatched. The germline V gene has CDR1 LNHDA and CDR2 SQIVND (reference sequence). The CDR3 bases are TGTGCCAGTAGTTCCCTCCTAGCGGGAGCAGTAGCCGGGGAGCTGTTTTTT. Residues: CASSSLLAGAVAGELFF.

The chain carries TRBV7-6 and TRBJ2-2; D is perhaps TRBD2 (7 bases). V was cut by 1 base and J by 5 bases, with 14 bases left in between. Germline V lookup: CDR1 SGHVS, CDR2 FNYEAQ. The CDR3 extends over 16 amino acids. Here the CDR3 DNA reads TGTGCCAGCAGCTTAGGAGGGGGAGGGCCTACCGGGGAGCTGTTTTTT. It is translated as CASSLGGGGPTGELFF.